This T cell receptor beta chain was found in a study of beta chain features in type 1 diabetes (dated by TCRdb to 2016 to 2019). At the level of the whole study: No differences in mean age, gender distribution, total cell number or subset yield were found between patients and healthy donors. Across all samples, about 110 million sorted cells were examined, and cell number per subset correlated strongly with RNA yield. Naive and central memory subsets were obtained from all 30 or so donors, but regulatory and stem cell-like memory subsets were isolated from only 8 patients and roughly 8 healthy donors. The study compared TCRB repertoires of sorted circulating CD4+ T cell subsets between recently diagnosed type 1 diabetes patients and matched healthy donors. Points the paper makes about the study in general: A moderate but significant shortening of TCRB CDR3 length was observed in type 1 diabetes patients in all four CD4+ subsets. Because small numbers of individuals were included in the HLA sub-analyses, any influence of HLA type on TCRB rearrangement was left unresolved. Because cDNA rather than genomic DNA was sequenced, highly expressing activated cells could have been over-represented, although no difference in activation and CD3 levels was found between groups. The naive, central memory and regulatory TCRB repertoires appeared to resemble one another more closely among patients than among healthy donors. Fewer insertions and more nucleotide deletions at VDJ recombination sites were observed in patients with type 1 diabetes, implying thymic rearrangement abnormalities. Shorter templates might be favored by PCR, yet because patient and control samples were amplified and corrected together, any such skew would affect both groups equally.

The High Capacity cDNA Reverse Transcription Kit was used to reverse transcribe all of the isolated RNA, meaning that expressed TCRB transcripts were what got sequenced. Deep immunoSEQ sequencing was performed on naive, central memory and regulatory T cell samples, with an average of roughly 3.3 million total reads per sample. After sorted cells were lysed in RLT buffer, RNA was extracted with DNase-treated RNeasy Micro or Mini kits, with the choice depending on cell number. To prevent cross-contamination, every cell subset was processed on its own, while patient and healthy donor samples were processed together. The immunoSEQ multiplex PCR was used to amplify TCRB sequences from cDNA, generating 87-bp fragments that spanned the CDR3 region. Sequencing of the amplicons was done on the Illumina HiSeq platform. On the authors' methods: PCR bias was computationally corrected using synthetic template baselines, reads within Hamming distance 2 were collapsed, and singletons that could not be merged were discarded. By aligning reads against IMGT, V, D and J genes, CDR3 length, and insertions or deletions at six rearrangement sites were assigned. Within each subset, clonotype counts were normalized to sorted cell number, and only after that were true diversity and Gini coefficients computed with the tcR R package. Repertoire sharing was quantified using the overlap coefficient calculated on TCRB nucleotide sequences. Out-of-frame TCRB sequences from naive cells were analyzed as a proxy for the pre-selection repertoire. TCRdb re-hosts the immuneACCESS table, in-frame sequences only. Its copies lack some clones; in the studies checked, an unresolved V gene accounts for under half of them, and the cause for the rest is not known. The V and J calls and clone size are taken from that table; D and trimming were inferred from the DNA. The sample data list hundreds of thousands of clones, and about 14% of these were observed just once. Approximately 0.043% of the sample is in the top ten clones.

CDR1 and CDR2 were assigned from the germline V gene (reference sequence) as MNHNY and SVGAGI. The junction carries 11 bases between V and J, which are trimmed by 0 bases and 1 base respectively. The CDR3 sequence holds 16 residues, the cysteine and phenylalanine included. The kept DNA is CDR3 alone, 48 bases in frame from the first base. A single peripheral blood draw of approximately 100 mL on average was collected from each donor into heparinised tubes. A BD FACSAria II and a panel including CD45RO, CCR7, CD25, CD127, CD95 and CD27 were used to sort naive, central memory, regulatory and stem cell-like memory CD4+ T cells. Purity was above 95% for every sorted population. PBMCs were isolated immediately by Lymphoprep density gradient centrifugation and stained directly without culture. Samples were stained and sorted in pairs, with one healthy donor and one patient per experiment, so that batch effects were minimized.

This clone was seen a few times. It lacks a known antigen. Base qualities are not recorded, but no much larger clone differs from it by a single base. The chain joins TRBV6-6 to TRBJ2-3; the D gene cannot be resolved reliably. The sequenced sample consisted of naive CD4+ T cells from blood. The label giving this sample's cell subset or site can be read as: true naive CD4+ T cells. The origin of this receptor is a man aged 18 to 30 with type 1 diabetes. The DNA is as follows: TGTGCCAGCAGTTACTCAAGTGGGATAGGCACAGATACGCAGTATTTT. It specifies CASSYSSGIGTDTQYF.